Below are 31 T cell receptor beta chains sequenced from a single sample in a study of T cells after yellow fever vaccination. A single record per CDR3 protein comes from TCRdb applying MiXCR to the 5' RACE reads. The sample has some 390,000 distinct CDR3 sequences, under 7.5% seen once; the top ten hold approximately 15%. Sequenced here: PBMCs, sampled 5 days after the yellow fever booster vaccination. All receptors derive from a man aged 25-45 years who received the YFV17D yellow fever vaccine.

V is TRBV7-9 and J is TRBJ2-7; perhaps TRBD2 as D (5 bases). Per germline, CDR1 SEHNR and CDR2 FQNEAQ (reference sequence). V gave up 7 bases and J gave up 6 bases, with 16 bases separating them. The CDR3 has 13 amino acids. The CDR3 DNA sequence: TGTGCCAGCACACCGGGGTGGGGAGCCGAGCAGTACTTC. This sequence encodes CASTPGWGAEQYF. The full variable domain, its missing parts supplied by reference TRBV7-9 and TRBJ2-7, is DTGVSQNPRHKITKRGQNVTFRCDPISEHNRLYWYRQTLGQGPEFLTYFQNEAQLEKSRLLSDRFSAERPKGSFSTLEIQRTEQGDSAMYLCASTPGWGAEQYFGPGTRLTVT.

In this sample, this clonotype turned up many times. The chain employs TRBV7-6 and TRBJ2-1, with D tentatively TRBD2 (6 bases). Deletions cut 5 bases from V and 6 bases from J, with 20 bases between. CDR3 length: 16 amino acids. Germline V gene sequence: CDR1 SGHVS, CDR2 FNYEAQ. The CDR3 reads CASSPRAPGGPNEQFF. The CDR3 bases are TGTGCCAGCAGCCCAAGGGCCCCCGGGGGACCCAATGAGCAGTTCTTC.

The chain recombines TRBV12-3 or TRBV12-4 with TRBJ1-4; D not resolved. The CDR3 runs 14 residues. V was trimmed by 5 bases and J by 2 bases, leaving 9 bases between them. The CDR3 DNA reads as TGTGCCAGCAGTCCCCGGGGTACTAATGAAAAACTGTTTTTT. Protein sequence: CASSPRGTNEKLFF.

This clonotype appeared a few times. This chain uses TRBV5-1 with TRBJ2-5; D not certain. The CDR3 length is 13 residues. Trimming cost V 4 bases and J 4 bases, with 11 bases left between them. Per the germline V gene, CDR1 is SGHRS and CDR2 is YFSETQ. In nucleotides, the CDR3 is TGCGCCAGCAGCGCAAGCGCCGGAGAGACCCAGTACTTC. It translates to CASSASAGETQYF.

This clonotype was detected many times. The V and J genes are TRBV20-1 and TRBJ2-7, with 7 bases matching TRBD1. This CDR3 has 15 amino acids. Trimming cost V 0 bases and J 4 bases; bases outside gene matches: 9. CDR1 and CDR2 (germline): DFQATT, SNEGSKA (reference sequence). The CDR3 nucleotides read TGCAGTGCTAGAGATCCGGCCAGGGGGATGTACGAGCAGTACTTC. The encoded protein is CSARDPARGMYEQYF.

In its sample, this clonotype was seen a few times. The V gene is TRBV7-7, the J gene TRBJ2-1, with TRBD1 as a possible D gene (5 bases). This CDR3 has 15 amino acids. Trimming cost V 5 bases and J 8 bases, with 19 bases left between them. Germline CDR1 SSHAT, CDR2 FNYEAQ (reference sequence). CDR3 in amino acids: CASSGAGPFQDEQFF. For the CDR3, the DNA is TGTGCCAGCAGCGGGGCAGGGCCCTTCCAAGATGAGCAGTTCTTC.

The chain joins TRBV12-3 or TRBV12-4 to TRBJ1-2, with no clear D. This CDR3 spans 12 amino acids. Trimming left V 6 bases short and J 0 bases short, with 5 bases between. The CDR3 loop is CASSGTNYGYTF. The DNA of the CDR3 is TGTGCCAGCAGCGGGACTAACTATGGCTACACCTTC.

This rearrangement joins TRBV15 to TRBJ2-7, with D possibly matching TRBD1 (6 bases). Trimming stripped 0 bases from V and 2 bases from J, with 11 bases between. Germline values: CDR1 LNHNV, CDR2 YYDKDF (reference sequence). The CDR3 extends over 15 amino acids. This CDR3 reads CATSRDMGQTYEQYF. The DNA for the CDR3 is TGTGCCACCAGCAGAGATATGGGACAAACCTACGAGCAGTACTTC.

This clonotype has only a few counts. This sequence joins TRBV29-1 and TRBJ2-7; a weak D match, TRBD2 (5 bases). Germline V gene sequence: CDR1 SQVTM, CDR2 ANQGSEA. This CDR3 contains 12 residues. Trimming cost V 5 bases and J 7 bases, with 15 bases left between them. The CDR3 spells CSVHSRRGEQYF. The DNA of the CDR3 is TGCAGCGTTCATTCCAGGAGAGGGGAGCAGTACTTC.

This clonotype was observed many times. This chain uses TRBV12-3 or TRBV12-4 with TRBJ2-7, with D uncertain. This CDR3 has 17 amino acids. Trimming cost V 4 bases and J 2 bases, with 21 bases left between them. CDR3 sequence: CASSSRINILGTYEQYF. The DNA for the CDR3 is TGTGCCAGCAGTTCCCGAATAAACATACTCGGAACCTACGAGCAGTACTTC.

This clonotype was seen a handful of times. The chain uses TRBV20-1 and TRBJ2-3; D unclear. CDR1 is DFQATT, CDR2 SNEGSKA, per germline (reference sequence). Between the trimmed V and J ends, which lost 0 bases and 5 bases, there was a span of 18 bases. The CDR3 is made up of 16 amino acids. Here the CDR3 reads CSARDAMADQGDTQYF. DNA for the CDR3: TGCAGTGCTAGAGATGCCATGGCGGATCAAGGAGATACGCAGTATTTT.

The V gene is TRBV20-1, the J gene TRBJ1-1, with D maybe TRBD1 (5 bases). Germline CDR1 DFQATT, CDR2 SNEGSKA (reference sequence). Trimming removed 0 bases from V and 3 bases from J, with 11 bases in between. The CDR3 consists of 14 residues. The CDR3 DNA is TGCAGTGCTAGAGAGGGGGGAACGGACACTGAAGCTTTCTTT. Translating it yields CSAREGGTDTEAFF.

J is TRBJ2-7 and V is TRBV30; 12 nucleotides align to TRBD1. CDR1 GTSNPN and CDR2 SVGIG come from the germline V gene (reference sequence). J lost 2 bases, V lost 0 bases, and 5 bases had no gene match. This CDR3 is built from 16 residues. The CDR3 here is CAWSVAGTGGPYEQYF. For the CDR3, the DNA is TGTGCCTGGAGTGTAGCAGGGACAGGGGGCCCCTACGAGCAGTACTTC.

This clonotype has ten or more counts. The V gene is TRBV24-1, the J gene TRBJ2-7; TRBD1 aligns across 12 bases. Looked up from germline, CDR1 is KGHDR and CDR2 is SFDVKD. V lost 5 bases, J lost 4 bases, and 11 bases stayed unmatched. The CDR3 covers 17 residues. CDR3 amino acids: CATSAAGTGGSRYEQYF. DNA of the CDR3: TGTGCCACCAGTGCTGCCGGGACAGGGGGCTCTAGGTACGAGCAGTACTTC.

This clonotype occurred a few times. V is TRBV6-5 and J is TRBJ2-2, with 11 bases that match TRBD2. V trimming: 2 bases; J trimming: 8 bases; junction bases outside the gene matches: 4. The CDR3 runs to 15 residues. The germline gives CDR1 MNHEY, CDR2 SVGAGI. The CDR3 sequence is CASSYPTSGSGELFF. In nucleotides, the CDR3 is TGTGCCAGCAGTTACCCCACTAGCGGGAGTGGGGAGCTGTTTTTT.

This clonotype has more than one count but fewer than ten. The gene calls are TRBV14 and TRBJ2-7; D uncertain. Germline V lookup: CDR1 SGHDN, CDR2 FVKESK. The CDR3 covers 13 residues. The germline V and J ends were trimmed by 2 bases and 5 bases, with 10 bases remaining between them. The CDR3 is CASSQLRAHEQYF. The CDR3 DNA sequence: TGTGCCAGCAGCCAACTCCGGGCCCACGAGCAGTACTTC.

This clonotype was found a few times. One end of the junction fails to match germline, which may point to a read error. The V and J genes are TRBV7-2 and TRBJ2-5; TRBD2 agrees at 10 bases. Germline V CDR1 and CDR2: SGHTA, FQGNSA. CDR3 length: 13 residues. CDR3 in DNA: TGTGCCAGCAGCTTAGGAGCGCCTAGCGGGAGTCACTTC. This gives the protein CASSLGAPSGSHF.

Many counts were recorded for this clonotype. The V and J genes are TRBV6-5 and TRBJ2-3; 7 nucleotides align to TRBD2. The V gene end was trimmed by 2 bases and the J gene end by 0 bases; junction bases not matched to a gene: 5. The CDR3 extends over 16 amino acids. CDR1 is MNHEY and CDR2 is SVGAGI in the germline V gene. In nucleotides, the CDR3 is TGTGCCAGCAGTTACGAGCCTAGCGGTAGCACAGATACGCAGTATTTT. This codes for CASSYEPSGSTDTQYF.

The chain links TRBV19 to TRBJ2-3, with a possible D match to TRBD2 (6 bases). Germline V gene lookup returns CDR1 LNHDA and CDR2 SQIVND (reference sequence). The CDR3 has 14 amino acids. Trimming cost V 5 bases and J 4 bases, with 13 bases left between them. For the CDR3, the DNA is TGTGCCAGTAGTGGAGGGAAGAGGCCAGATACGCAGTATTTT. Amino acid sequence: CASSGGKRPDTQYF.

This clonotype appeared many times. The chain has TRBV5-4 and TRBJ2-3, with 15 bases lining up with TRBD2. V was clipped by 4 bases and J by 4 bases; unmatched bases: 7. CDR1 and CDR2 (germline): SGHNT, YYREEE (reference sequence). The CDR3 is 17 amino acids. The CDR3 coding sequence is TGTGCCAGCAGCCGAGGGACTAGCGGGAGGCTGGCAGATACGCAGTATTTT. The encoded protein is CASSRGTSGRLADTQYF.

The chain joins TRBV20-1 to TRBJ2-5, with D perhaps TRBD1 or TRBD2 (5 bases each). This CDR3 is 13 amino acids long. Germline V gives CDR1 DFQATT, CDR2 SNEGSKA (reference sequence). Trimming cost V 6 bases and J 5 bases, with 16 bases left between them. CDR3 nucleotide sequence: TGCAGTGCATCAGGGAGTCGGGGCGAGACCCAGTACTTC. It translates to CSASGSRGETQYF.

In its sample, this clonotype was seen many times. The chain links TRBV7-6 to TRBJ2-2; 8 positions match TRBD2. J was trimmed by 7 bases and V by 5 bases; bases with no gene match: 6. This CDR3 region has 14 residues. Germline V lookup: CDR1 SGHVS, CDR2 FNYEAQ. The CDR3 here is CASSPRLAFGELFF. The CDR3 nucleotides are TGTGCCAGCAGCCCGCGACTAGCGTTCGGGGAGCTGTTTTTT.

This clonotype was counted many times. This chain links TRBV5-1 with TRBJ1-2, with D unclear. CDR1 and CDR2 (germline): SGHRS, YFSETQ. Trimming shortened V by 0 bases and J by 3 bases, and 12 bases separated the two germline ends. CDR3 length equals 15 residues. CDR3 in amino acids: CASSLEAASDYGYTF. For the CDR3, the DNA is TGCGCCAGCAGCTTGGAAGCGGCGTCTGACTATGGCTACACCTTC.

The table lists this clonotype with many counts. The chain links TRBV27 to TRBJ1-5; D unclear. The germline gives CDR1 MNHEY, CDR2 SMNVEV (reference sequence). V was clipped by 3 bases and J by 7 bases, with 10 bases between them. This CDR3 has 13 amino acids. The chain's CDR3 is CASSFNSGQPQHF. DNA for the CDR3: TGTGCCAGCAGTTTCAATAGTGGCCAGCCCCAGCATTTT.

J is TRBJ2-7 and V is TRBV7-2; D unresolved. In germline, CDR1 is SGHTA, CDR2 FQGNSA. This CDR3 region has 12 residues. The V gene lost 5 bases and the J gene lost 12 bases, with 17 bases spanning the gap. The CDR3 DNA reads TGTGCCAGCAGCCCAGGCCCCTTTGAAGGGTACTTC. Encoded protein: CASSPGPFEGYF.

In this sample, this clonotype turned up a few times. This chain joins TRBV29-1 and TRBJ2-1; 7 nucleotides agree with TRBD2. Trimming took 6 bases from V and 3 from J; bases not matched to a gene: 8. The germline V gene encodes CDR1 SQVTM and CDR2 ANQGSEA. The CDR3 sequence is 14 residues long. The CDR3 DNA reads TGCAGCGTAGCCGAAGCGGGAAGCTACAATGAGCAGTTCTTC. This encodes CSVAEAGSYNEQFF.

The chain employs TRBV7-6 and TRBJ2-7, with 13 bases aligning to TRBD2. Germline V gene sequence: CDR1 SGHVS, CDR2 FNYEAQ. The CDR3 sequence is 15 residues long. V was pared by 1 base and J by 6 bases, with 3 bases of the junction left unmatched. CDR3 loop: CASSLGTSGSTEQYF. The CDR3 nucleotides read TGTGCCAGCAGCTTAGGGACTAGCGGGAGCACCGAGCAGTACTTC.

This chain connects TRBV28 to TRBJ2-1; TRBD1 matches 12 bases. The trim removed 5 bases at V and 8 bases at J, leaving 4 bases unmatched. This CDR3 region has 14 residues. The germline V gene encodes CDR1 MDHEN and CDR2 SYDVKM. Here the CDR3 DNA reads TGTGCCAGCAGTCGGGGACAGGGGGCAGATGAGCAGTTCTTC. Translating it yields CASSRGQGADEQFF.

The gene calls are TRBV6-2 or TRBV6-3 and TRBJ1-5; D call uncertain. Looked up from germline, CDR1 is MNHEY and CDR2 is SVGEGT. The CDR3 length is 15 residues. V was trimmed by 6 bases and J by 4 bases, leaving 16 bases between them. Written as DNA, the CDR3 is TGTGCCAGCAGCGCTCTTACGGCGGGAAATCAGCCCCAGCATTTT. It translates to CASSALTAGNQPQHF.

This clonotype was counted a few times. The chain combines TRBV5-4 with TRBJ1-1; no firm D call. Trimming stripped 4 bases from V and 1 base from J, with 14 bases between. The germline V gene encodes CDR1 SGHNT and CDR2 YYREEE (reference sequence). The CDR3 covers 15 residues. For the CDR3, the DNA is TGTGCCAGCAGCGCCCCCGGGAGCCCGAACACTGAAGCTTTCTTT. Translating it yields CASSAPGSPNTEAFF. The full variable domain, in which reference TRBV5-4 and TRBJ1-1 provide the parts outside the CDR3, is ETGVTQSPTHLIKTRGQQVTLRCSSQSGHNTVSWYQQALGQGPQFIFQYYREEENGRGNFPPRFSGLQFPNYSSELNVNALELDDSALYLCASSAPGSPNTEAFFGQGTRLTVV.

This clonotype was seen many times. The chain carries TRBV27 and TRBJ2-7, with 10 bases identical to TRBD1. There are 15 residues in the CDR3. CDR1 and CDR2 (germline): MNHEY, SMNVEV (reference sequence). With V trimmed by 3 bases and J by 3 bases, 5 bases remained unmatched. The CDR3 protein is CASSFKGQGYYEQYF. For the CDR3, the DNA is TGTGCCAGCAGTTTCAAGGGACAGGGGTACTACGAGCAGTACTTC.